The 9 T cell receptor beta chains below were found in one sample sequenced in a study of blood T cell repertoires in COVID-19. TCRdb keeps only in-frame clones here, not all; method: immunoSEQ multiplex PCR. The sample yields 350,000 to 400,000 clones, over 75% seen once. The material sequenced was PBMCs or T cells enriched from blood (not recorded which). Receptors originate from a young woman who had recovered from COVID-19.

The chain joins TRBV10-3 to TRBJ1-6; D ambiguous. Germline V lookup: CDR1 ENHRY, CDR2 SYGVKD. With 3 bases removed from V and 0 bases from J, the gap between germline ends came to 6 bases. The CDR3 sequence is 15 residues long. This CDR3 is CAISDRSSYNSPLHF. The CDR3 DNA is TGTGCCATCAGTGACCGGAGCTCCTATAATTCACCCCTCCACTTT.

The chain is built from TRBV11-2 and TRBJ2-6; TRBD1 might be the D (6 bases). The germline CDR1 and CDR2 sequences are SGHAT and FQNNGV. The V and J ends lost 4 bases and 0 bases respectively, with 10 bases between them. The CDR3 consists of 16 residues. CDR3 nucleotide sequence: TGTGCCAGCAGCTGGGGACAAAGCTCTGGGGCCAACGTCCTGACTTTC. Translated: CASSWGQSSGANVLTF.

This clone was picked up one time. V gene TRBV29-1 combines with J gene TRBJ1-4; D is uncertain. There are 12 residues in the CDR3. Trimming took off 5 bases at V and 5 bases at J, with 9 bases between the two ends. Per the germline V gene, CDR1 is SQVTM and CDR2 is ANQGSEA. CDR3: CSVWEENEKLFF. The CDR3, as DNA: TGCAGCGTTTGGGAGGAGAATGAAAAACTGTTTTTT. Full variable domain (missing parts from reference TRBV29-1 and TRBJ1-4): SAVISQKPSRDICQRGTSLTIQCQVDSQVTMMFWYRQQPGQSLTLIATANQGSEATYESGFVIDKFPISRPNLTFSTLTVSNMSPEDSSIYLCSVWEENEKLFFGSGTQLSVL.

This rearrangement joins TRBV2 to TRBJ1-6, with a tentative D call TRBD1 (5 bases). The V gene lost 6 bases and the J gene lost 8 bases, with 14 bases spanning the gap. Germline V CDR1 and CDR2: SNHLY, FYNNEI. This CDR3 comprises 14 residues. The CDR3 reads CASSVTVFDSPLHF. The DNA of the CDR3 is TGTGCCAGCAGCGTGACAGTTTTCGATTCACCCCTCCACTTT.

V and J are TRBV12-3 or TRBV12-4 and TRBJ2-1, with D uncertain. V was cut by 4 bases and J by 12 bases, with 13 bases left in between. This CDR3 has 12 residues. The CDR3 bases are TGTGCCAGCAGTTCAAGTAGTCGTGGGCAGTTCTTC. It encodes CASSSSSRGQFF.

The V gene is TRBV28, the J gene TRBJ2-6; D is possibly TRBD2 (6 bases). The CDR3 has 17 residues. Trimming cost V 6 bases and J 2 bases, with 17 bases left between them. CDR1 is MDHEN, CDR2 SYDVKM, per germline. DNA of the CDR3: TGTGCCAGCAGCCTCGGAGGGCGCGCACCTGGGGCCAACGTCCTGACTTTC. It specifies CASSLGGRAPGANVLTF.

This chain links TRBV28 with TRBJ1-4; D is possibly TRBD1 (5 bases). The CDR3 length is 14 residues. The V end lost 6 bases, the J end lost 3 bases, and 11 bases lay between the germline ends. From germline, CDR1 is MDHEN and CDR2 SYDVKM. CDR3 residues: CASRAGGSNEKLFF. CDR3 DNA: TGTGCCAGCAGAGCCGGGGGATCTAATGAAAAACTGTTTTTT.

V usage is TRBV27 and J usage is TRBJ2-2, with TRBD2 as a possible D gene (6 bases). Germline-derived CDR1 and CDR2 are MNHEY and SMNVEV (reference sequence). The V and J ends lost 5 bases and 6 bases respectively, with 16 bases between them. The CDR3 runs 15 residues. The CDR3 loop is CASSPRRGRSGELFF. The CDR3 DNA reads as TGTGCCAGCAGTCCCCGACGGGGGAGGTCCGGGGAGCTGTTTTTT.

This clone showed up just once. The chain is built from TRBV10-3 and TRBJ1-3; TRBD1 is a possible D gene (6 bases). V was cut by 6 bases and J by 0 bases, with 15 bases left in between. The V gene's germline CDR1 is ENHRY and CDR2 SYGVKD. The length of the CDR3 is 16 residues. The CDR3 here is CAIREVGTNSGNTIYF. The CDR3 DNA is TGTGCCATCAGGGAAGTCGGGACAAACTCTGGAAACACCATATATTTT.